The rows below give T cell receptor beta chains drawn from one sample of a study of CD8 T cells in ankylosing spondylitis. In TCRdb, the 5' RACE reads were re-called with MiXCR into one record per CDR3 protein. The data contain roughly 140,000 distinct CDR3 sequences, about 42% of them singletons. Material for sequencing was synovial fluid, either unsorted or a sorted T cell fraction (not recorded which). All receptors derive from a male donor with ankylosing spondylitis. Both conserved end residues are part of each CDR3. The D gene is left open where the match is weak. Size is omitted from some rows. Given values are once, few, many or a class for expanded clones.

TRBV6-4	once	TRBJ2-1	-	CASSEAGTNEQFF	TGTGCCAGCAGTGAGGCGGGGACCAATGAGCAGTTCTTC
TRBV7-2	many	TRBJ2-7	-	CASSSVEGGPYEQYF	TGTGCCAGCAGCTCAGTAGAAGGAGGTCCTTACGAGCAGTACTTC
TRBV5-6	few	TRBJ1-3	-	CASSLGNSELSGNTIYF	TGTGCCAGCAGCTTGGGTAACTCAGAGCTCTCTGGAAACACCATATATTTT
TRBV7-9	many	TRBJ2-3	-	CASSFDDIYTQYF	TGTGCCAGCAGCTTCGATGACATTTATACGCAGTATTTT
TRBV29-1	-	TRBJ2-2	-	CSVQAINTGELFF	TGCAGCGTGCAAGCGATCAACACCGGGGAGCTGTTTTTT
TRBV5-1	few	TRBJ2-7	TRBD1	CASRPDRGTYEQYF	TGCGCCAGCAGGCCTGACAGGGGGACCTACGAGCAGTACTTC
TRBV7-9	-	TRBJ1-3	-	CASSLSPGPIPEGTIYF	TGTGCCAGCAGCTTATCCCCAGGCCCCATCCCGGAGGGCACCATATATTTT
TRBV3-1	few	TRBJ2-6	-	CASSPSIGGLGGANVLTF	TGTGCCAGCAGCCCATCAATCGGGGGGCTCGGGGGGGCCAACGTCCTGACTTTC
TRBV6-1	few	TRBJ1-2	TRBD1	CASSGTGPLYGYTF	TGTGCCAGCAGTGGGACAGGACCTCTTTATGGCTACACCTTC
TRBV7-9	many	TRBJ2-7	-	CASSSGLTISYEQYF	TGTGCCAGCAGCTCGGGACTCACTATCTCCTACGAGCAGTACTTC
TRBV4-1	-	TRBJ2-5	-	CASSQGPGIQETQYF	TGCGCCAGCAGCCAAGGGCCGGGGATCCAAGAGACCCAGTACTTC